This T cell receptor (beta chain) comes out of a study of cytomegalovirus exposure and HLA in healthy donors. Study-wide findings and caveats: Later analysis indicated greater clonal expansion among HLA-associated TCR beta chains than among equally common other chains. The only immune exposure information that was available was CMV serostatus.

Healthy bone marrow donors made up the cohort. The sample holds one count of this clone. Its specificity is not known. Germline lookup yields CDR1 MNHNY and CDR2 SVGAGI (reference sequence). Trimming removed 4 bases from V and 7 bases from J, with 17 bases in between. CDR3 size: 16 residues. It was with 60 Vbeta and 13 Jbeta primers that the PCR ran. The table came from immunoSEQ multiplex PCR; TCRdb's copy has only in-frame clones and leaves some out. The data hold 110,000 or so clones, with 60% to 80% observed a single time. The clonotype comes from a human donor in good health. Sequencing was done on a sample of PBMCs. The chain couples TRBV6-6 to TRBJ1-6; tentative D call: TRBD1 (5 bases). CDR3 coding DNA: TGTGCCAGCAGTTCCCAGGCGCAGGGCCTGAATTCACCCCTCCACTTT. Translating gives CASSSQAQGLNSPLHF.